The rows below give T cell receptor beta chains drawn from one sample of a study of T cells after yellow fever vaccination. Using its own MiXCR run on the 5' RACE reads, TCRdb lists one record per CDR3 protein. The sample yields about 150,000 distinct CDR3 sequences, 6.6% seen once. The source material was CD4+ T cells sorted from PBMCs, sampled 10 days after the yellow fever booster vaccination. The receptors derive from a man aged 30 to 45 who received the YFV17D yellow fever vaccine. CDR3s include the opening cysteine and the closing phenylalanine or tryptophan. Clone sizes are given selectively: once, few, many, or a class where the clone is expanded.

CDR3 protein	CDR3 length	clone size	V gene	J gene
CTPGATSGDGYTF	13	many	TRBV20-1	TRBJ1-2
CASSTGNYEQYF	12	once	TRBV6-5	TRBJ2-7
CASSYDQRGQTTDTQYF	17	.	TRBV6-5	TRBJ2-3
CSAKTSGSWDNEQFF	15	many	TRBV20-1	TRBJ2-1
CASSPDWGEQFF	12	many	TRBV3-1	TRBJ2-1
CASSKATGGGYEQYF	15	.	TRBV19	TRBJ2-7
CASIAWGGEQFF	12	many	TRBV28	TRBJ2-1
CASSLVIREASPLHF	15	many	TRBV5-1	TRBJ1-6
CASSPLGLAGDTQYF	15	many	TRBV7-3	TRBJ2-3
CASSFGSYSNQPQHF	15	few	TRBV27	TRBJ1-5
CASSEGRGEQFF	12	.	TRBV6-2/TRBV6-3	TRBJ2-1
CATSKGTTKGTQYF	14	many	TRBV15	TRBJ2-5
CASSVGTDWSPTGLYF	16	few	TRBV3-1	TRBJ1-3
CASSLRGNTEAFF	13	many	TRBV27	TRBJ1-1
CASSPQAGLKETQYF	15	many	TRBV12-3/TRBV12-4	TRBJ2-5
CASSQEKEIYGYTF	14	many	TRBV4-3	TRBJ1-2
CASSLEAGRGEQYF	14	many	TRBV5-1	TRBJ2-7
CASSTDRAVSTGELFF	16	many	TRBV6-1	TRBJ2-2
CASSLTFVRDRADF	14	few	TRBV14	TRBJ2-5
CASSQGPRGDTQYF	14	many	TRBV4-3	TRBJ2-3
CASSQSEPTGIWMWIYNEQFF	21	many	TRBV23-1	TRBJ2-1
CASSLRVYEQFF	12	many	TRBV6-2/TRBV6-3	TRBJ2-1
CSAPRSGTKYF	11	many	TRBV20-1	TRBJ2-5
CASSEGSSTDTQYF	14	many	TRBV6-4	TRBJ2-3
CASSTTAGFLKQYF	14	many	TRBV5-6	TRBJ2-7
CATSAPSAGGRYEQYF	16	many	TRBV24-1	TRBJ2-7
CASSPSGRLGADTQYF	16	.	TRBV7-2	TRBJ2-3
CASSPLRRLSEQYF	14	.	TRBV11-2	TRBJ2-7